This T cell receptor beta chain was captured in a study of T cell responses to AZD1222 COVID-19 vaccine. Study conclusions and caveats: Vaccine-related CD4 TCRs covered spike, predominating at 160-218 and 743-854.

Regarding this clone: Antigen: not known.

The CDR3 is made up of 15 amino acids. Deletions cut 0 bases from V and 6 bases from J, with 10 bases between. Germline values: CDR1 SGDLS, CDR2 YYNGEE. The protocol was immunoSEQ multiplex PCR, while the TCRdb copy is restricted to in-frame clones and leaves out a portion. The data show 82,000 or so clones, roughly 90% seen once. The sample in question was peripheral blood, obtained on day 0 of AZD1222 vaccination. The chain links TRBV9 to TRBJ1-6; D is undetermined. This receptor was taken from an adult in good health. Written as DNA, the CDR3 is TGTGCCAGCAGCGTAGTGGGAGGACTTAATTCACCCCTCCACTTT. Translated, it gives CASSVVGGLNSPLHF.